Listed here are 22 T cell receptor beta chains from one sample, sequenced in a study of cytomegalovirus exposure and HLA in healthy donors. PCR amplification relied on 60 Vbeta primers (plus 13 Jbeta primers). This table comes from immunoSEQ multiplex PCR, and its TCRdb copy is limited to in-frame clones, with some not included. The data hold over 100,000 clones, with 70% observed a single time. Sequencing used PBMCs. The receptors derive from a young man in good health and CMV-seropositive.

This chain uses TRBV10-3 with TRBJ1-3, with unresolved D. Germline V gene lookup returns CDR1 ENHRY and CDR2 SYGVKD. The CDR3 is 14 amino acids. Deletions cut 4 bases from V and 0 bases from J, with 7 bases between. The CDR3 DNA follows: TGTGCCATCAGTGGTCACGGCTCTGGAAACACCATATATTTT. Its translation is CAISGHGSGNTIYF.

The V call is TRBV11-2, the J call TRBJ1-5; D ambiguous. The CDR3 is 15 residues long. Germline-derived CDR1 and CDR2 are SGHAT and FQNNGV. Trimming stripped 5 bases from V and 0 bases from J, with 11 bases between. The CDR3 reads CASSLRVNSNQPQHF. The CDR3 DNA reads TGTGCCAGCAGCCTTCGGGTGAATAGCAATCAGCCCCAGCATTTT.

V and J are TRBV9 and TRBJ2-6, with D possibly TRBD2 on 6 matching bases. Germline loops: CDR1 SGDLS, CDR2 YYNGEE. Trimming left V 1 base short and J 0 bases short, with 17 bases between. The CDR3 extends over 19 amino acids. CDR3: CASSVRGLFETSGANVLTF. Written as DNA, the CDR3 is TGTGCCAGCAGCGTACGGGGACTTTTTGAGACCTCTGGGGCCAACGTCCTGACTTTC.

This clone turned up a few times. V is TRBV5-4 and J is TRBJ1-6; 7 nucleotides match TRBD1. The CDR3 runs to 17 residues. Losses at the gene ends were 4 bases for V and 0 bases for J; bases not matched to a gene: 7. Per germline, CDR1 SGHNT and CDR2 YYREEE (reference sequence). For the CDR3, the DNA is TGTGCCAGCAGCCCATCGGACAGGAGCTCCTATAATTCACCCCTCCACTTT. It translates to CASSPSDRSSYNSPLHF.

This clone was counted only a few times. This sequence joins TRBV7-2 and TRBJ1-5; D remains unclear. Germline V gene lookup returns CDR1 SGHTA and CDR2 FQGNSA. The CDR3 consists of 12 residues. V was shortened by 1 base and J by 9 bases, with 7 bases between the two germline ends. The CDR3 region has the DNA TGTGCCAGCAGCTTAGAAACGGGGCCCCAGCATTTT. Translation gives CASSLETGPQHF.

J is TRBJ2-1 and V is TRBV11-3; maybe TRBD1 (6 bases). Germline CDR1 reads SGHNT; CDR2 reads YENEEA. This CDR3 contains 16 residues. The V gene lost 7 bases and the J gene lost 4 bases, with 20 bases spanning the gap. CDR3 protein: CASTSSQGHRYNEQFF. CDR3 nucleotides: TGTGCCAGCACCTCCTCCCAGGGACACCGATACAATGAGCAGTTCTTC.

This chain connects TRBV27 to TRBJ2-2; D perhaps matches TRBD2 (5 bases). CDR1 and CDR2 from the germline V gene are MNHEY and SMNVEV (reference sequence). V dropped 2 bases and J dropped 7 bases, with 11 bases sitting between them. The length of the CDR3 is 14 residues. CDR3 in DNA: TGTGCCAGCAGTTTACCTTCTCGGGGCGGGGAGCTGTTTTTT. Translated: CASSLPSRGGELFF.

This chain uses TRBV9 with TRBJ2-1; D remains ambiguous. V shed 0 bases and J shed 1 base, with 11 bases lying between them. Germline values: CDR1 SGDLS, CDR2 YYNGEE. This CDR3 has 16 residues. DNA for the CDR3: TGTGCCAGCAGCGTAGATAAGCGAGCGTCCTACAATGAGCAGTTCTTC. Encoded protein: CASSVDKRASYNEQFF.

This rearrangement joins TRBV5-6 to TRBJ1-5, with D possibly matching TRBD1 (5 bases). Germline loops: CDR1 SGHDT, CDR2 YYEEEE. Trimming cost V 4 bases and J 6 bases, with 17 bases left between them. The CDR3 runs to 15 residues. The CDR3 coding sequence is TGTGCCAGCAGCCTGCAGTGGGGAGGGGTTCAGCCCCAGCATTTT. This codes for CASSLQWGGVQPQHF.

The chain carries TRBV18 and TRBJ2-2; TRBD1 is a possible D gene (6 bases). The CDR3 sequence is 17 residues long. The germline CDR1 and CDR2 sequences are KGHSH and LQKENI. V lost 1 base and J lost 2, with 14 bases in between. CDR3 region: CASSPLLRGSNTGELFF. Written as DNA, the CDR3 is TGTGCCAGCTCACCACTTCTAAGGGGGAGCAACACCGGGGAGCTGTTTTTT.

The gene calls are TRBV19 and TRBJ2-7; TRBD2 agrees at 8 bases. The V gene's germline CDR1 is LNHDA and CDR2 SQIVND (reference sequence). The CDR3 loop spans 12 amino acids. The junction had 0 bases not matched to a gene; V was cut back by 2 bases and J by 6 bases. CDR3 amino acids: CASSIRGGEQYV. The CDR3 DNA reads as TGTGCCAGTAGTATACGGGGGGGCGAGCAGTACGTC.

The chain links TRBV19 to TRBJ1-5, with D uncertain. Trimming left V 3 bases short and J 7 bases short, with 10 bases between. In germline, CDR1 is LNHDA, CDR2 SQIVND (reference sequence). CDR3 length: 13 amino acids. CDR3 nucleotide sequence: TGTGCCAGTAGTATGGAGGAGTGGCAGCCCCAGCATTTT. Translating gives CASSMEEWQPQHF.

This clone was seen a few times. The V call is TRBV6-6, the J call TRBJ1-2, with TRBD1 identical over 7 bases. V lost 5 bases, J lost 6 bases, and 3 bases stayed unmatched. The CDR3 runs 12 residues. The germline gives CDR1 MNHNY, CDR2 SVGAGI (reference sequence). CDR3 loop: CASSPDRDGYTF. CDR3 coding DNA: TGTGCCAGCAGTCCCGACAGGGATGGCTACACCTTC.

The rearrangement uses TRBV9 and TRBJ1-1; a possible D gene is TRBD1 (6 bases). CDR1 and CDR2 (germline): SGDLS, YYNGEE. Between the trimmed V and J ends, which lost 4 bases and 0 bases, there was a span of 10 bases. This CDR3 contains 14 residues. CDR3 sequence reads: CASSPGEMNTEAFF. The CDR3 bases are TGTGCCAGCAGCCCAGGGGAAATGAACACTGAAGCTTTCTTT.

V usage is TRBV28 and J usage is TRBJ1-2, with 7 bases fitting TRBD1. CDR3 size: 13 residues. Germline CDR1 reads MDHEN; CDR2 reads SYDVKM. J gave up 6 bases and V 5 bases, and 6 bases lay outside the gene matches. The CDR3 DNA reads as TGTGCCAGCAGTCCGGGACAGTATCATGGCTACACCTTC. This gives the protein CASSPGQYHGYTF.

In its sample, this clone was seen a few times. The CDR3 carries no conserved terminal phenylalanine or tryptophan, so it likely arises from a read error. Because the CDR3's place on the DNA is in doubt, the DNA is left out and the CDR3 is given as listed by TCRdb. This chain links TRBV14 with TRBJ2-7; the DNA was not used to check the table's D call, TRBD1. Germline CDR1 and CDR2: SGHDN and FVKESK. The CDR3 has 13 amino acids, counting both end residues. The CDR3 spells CASSQANDFRPQM.

The chain joins TRBV6-5 to TRBJ2-1; 12 bases are shared with TRBD2. Per the germline V gene, CDR1 is MNHEY and CDR2 is SVGAGI. Trimming removed 2 bases from V and 3 bases from J; junction bases left unmatched: 2. The CDR3 loop spans 16 amino acids. CDR3 region: CASSYRTSGNYNEQFF. DNA for the CDR3: TGTGCCAGCAGTTACCGGACTAGCGGGAACTACAATGAGCAGTTCTTC.

The J gene is TRBJ1-2, the V gene TRBV6-5; D is perhaps TRBD1 (6 bases). V lost 5 bases and J lost 5, with 12 bases in between. Germline CDR1 is MNHEY and CDR2 is SVGAGI. There are 13 residues in the CDR3. This CDR3 is CASSRTGKYGYTF. CDR3 nucleotides: TGTGCCAGCAGTCGAACAGGGAAATATGGCTACACCTTC.

The J gene is TRBJ2-7, the V gene TRBV18; D gene uncertain. V lost 4 bases and J 2 bases, leaving 9 bases between the germline ends. This CDR3 has 13 residues. The germline V gene has CDR1 KGHSH and CDR2 LQKENI. The CDR3 is CASSLPETYEQYF. The CDR3 coding sequence is TGTGCCAGCTCACTCCCCGAGACCTACGAGCAGTACTTC. The complete variable domain, with remaining parts taken from reference TRBV18 and TRBJ2-7, reads NAGVMQNPRHLVRRRGQEARLRCSPMKGHSHVYWYRQLPEEGLKFMVYLQKENIIDESGMPKERFSAEFPKEGPSILRIQQVVRGDSAAYFCASSLPETYEQYFGPGTRLTVT.

There are a few counts of this clone. The chain has TRBV19 and TRBJ2-7; 12 bases align to TRBD2. The ends lost 5 bases at V and 5 bases at J; junction bases unmatched: 4. Germline V gene sequence: CDR1 LNHDA, CDR2 SQIVND (reference sequence). This CDR3 has 14 residues. The CDR3 loop reads CASSPSGGADEQYF. CDR3 sequence (DNA): TGTGCCAGTAGTCCTAGCGGGGGGGCCGACGAGCAGTACTTC.

This chain links TRBV9 with TRBJ1-1; the D is unclear. CDR1 SGDLS and CDR2 YYNGEE come from the germline V gene. The V end lost 0 bases, the J end lost 1 base, and 16 bases lay between the germline ends. The CDR3 contains 17 residues. The CDR3 DNA follows: TGTGCCAGCAGCGTAGATAAGGAGGGCAGAAAGAACACTGAAGCTTTCTTT. As protein: CASSVDKEGRKNTEAFF. Looking up the rest from reference TRBV9 and TRBJ1-1 gives the full variable domain: DSGVTQTPKHLITATGQRVTLRCSPRSGDLSVYWYQQSLDQGLQFLIQYYNGEERAKGNILERFSAQQFPDLHSELNLSSLELGDSALYFCASSVDKEGRKNTEAFFGQGTRLTVV.

The chain combines TRBV19 with TRBJ1-6, with 10 bases aligning to TRBD1. V shed 8 bases and J 8 bases; nucleotides not matched to a gene: 3. The CDR3 has 13 residues. Per the germline V gene, CDR1 is LNHDA and CDR2 is SQIVND (reference sequence). CDR3 coding DNA: TGTGCCAGTGGGGGACAGGGGCATTCACCCCTCCACTTT. It translates to CASGGQGHSPLHF.